Listed below are T cell receptor beta chains from one sample, sequenced in a study of cytomegalovirus exposure and HLA in healthy donors. Assay: immunoSEQ multiplex PCR; the TCRdb copy retains only in-frame clones and omits some. This sample has about 360,000 clones; 70% to 90% occur once, and the top ten carry roughly 0.82%. Sequencing input: PBMCs. The receptors stem from a woman aged 18-29 years in good health and CMV-seronegative. Both conserved end residues are part of each CDR3. A D gene is named only where the DNA matches it firmly. Expanded clones are given a class, and other clones once, few, many or no size at all.

D gene,J gene,V gene,clone size,CDR3 protein,CDR3 DNA
NA,TRBJ2-7,TRBV14,NA,CASSQETGAYEQYF,TGTGCCAGCAGCCAAGAGACCGGAGCCTACGAGCAGTACTTC
NA,TRBJ2-5,TRBV5-1,NA,CASSLGQGTRETQYF,TGCGCCAGCAGCTTGGGTCAGGGGACAAGAGAGACCCAGTACTTC
NA,TRBJ1-3,TRBV28,NA,CASSLLGGRSGNTIYF,TGTGCCAGCAGTTTATTAGGCGGCCGCTCTGGAAACACCATATATTTT
NA,TRBJ2-2,TRBV27,once,CASSLSGPRRELFF,TGTGCCAGCAGTTTATCGGGTCCGAGGCGGGAGCTGTTTTTT
TRBD2,TRBJ2-2,TRBV7-7,NA,CASSRSGRANTGELFF,TGTGCCAGCAGCCGTAGCGGGAGGGCGAACACCGGGGAGCTGTTTTTT
NA,TRBJ1-4,TRBV4-1,NA,CASSPGGTNEKLFF,TGCGCCAGCAGCCCGGGGGGGACTAATGAAAAACTGTTTTTT
TRBD2,TRBJ2-1,TRBV19,NA,CASSSPLALADSNEQFF,TGTGCCAGTAGTAGTCCCCTCGCCCTAGCGGACTCCAATGAGCAGTTCTTC
TRBD1,TRBJ1-5,TRBV4-1,NA,CASSQSRTGKQPQHF,TGCGCCAGCAGCCAAAGTCGGACAGGGAAACAGCCCCAGCATTTT
NA,TRBJ1-4,TRBV2,NA,CASSAPANEKLFF,TGTGCCAGCAGCGCGCCGGCTAATGAAAAACTGTTTTTT
NA,TRBJ2-7,TRBV7-8,NA,CASSKGGAASEQYF,TGTGCCAGCAGCAAAGGGGGGGCCGCCTCCGAGCAGTACTTC
NA,TRBJ2-1,TRBV11-2,NA,CASSFRRNEQFF,TGTGCCAGCAGCTTCCGGAGGAATGAGCAGTTCTTC
TRBD1,TRBJ2-2,TRBV13,NA,CASRHRGPAPFLNTGELFF,TGTGCCAGCAGACACAGGGGGCCAGCGCCCTTTTTGAACACCGGGGAGCTGTTTTTT
NA,TRBJ1-2,TRBV28,few,CASSLGTDYGYTF,TGTGCCAGCAGTTTAGGGACTGACTATGGCTACACCTTC
TRBD1,TRBJ2-7,TRBV11-2,NA,CASSPGTGADRRVYEQYF,TGTGCCAGCAGCCCCGGGACAGGGGCGGACAGGCGTGTGTACGAGCAGTACTTC
NA,TRBJ1-5,TRBV9,NA,CASSVGHMNQPQHF,TGTGCCAGCAGCGTCGGACACATGAATCAGCCCCAGCATTTT
NA,TRBJ2-5,TRBV7-9,once,CASSPRIRELEETQYF,TGTGCCAGCAGCCCTAGGATCCGGGAACTCGAAGAGACCCAGTACTTC
NA,TRBJ1-2,TRBV15,NA,CATSRDLTGDYGYTF,TGTGCCACCAGCAGAGACCTGACAGGTGACTATGGCTACACCTTC
NA,TRBJ2-1,TRBV7-2,NA,CASSLTPLDEQFF,TGTGCCAGCAGCCTAACCCCTTTAGATGAGCAGTTCTTC
NA,TRBJ2-3,TRBV6-4,few,CASSAESTDTQYF,TGTGCCAGCAGTGCGGAGAGCACAGATACGCAGTATTTT
TRBD1,TRBJ1-2,TRBV7-9,NA,CASSLRDRGHYGYTF,TGTGCCAGCAGCTTGAGGGACAGGGGACACTATGGCTACACCTTC
TRBD2,TRBJ2-2,TRBV2,NA,CASSPPGREGTGELFF,TGTGCCAGCAGCCCCCCGGGGAGGGAGGGCACCGGGGAGCTGTTTTTT
NA,TRBJ2-1,TRBV28,NA,CASSLRQGYYNEQFF,TGTGCCAGCAGTTTGAGGCAGGGATACTACAATGAGCAGTTCTTC
NA,TRBJ1-1,TRBV29-1,NA,CSVPGSYTEAFF,TGCAGCGTACCAGGGTCTTACACTGAAGCTTTCTTT
TRBD2,TRBJ2-7,TRBV2,NA,CASRASRGERGVLHEQYF,TGTGCCAGCAGGGCCTCCCGGGGTGAGCGGGGTGTACTCCACGAGCAGTACTTC
TRBD2,TRBJ2-3,TRBV5-6,NA,CASSLGSGRVGDTQYF,TGTGCCAGCAGCTTGGGTAGCGGGAGAGTGGGAGATACGCAGTATTTT
TRBD1,TRBJ1-2,TRBV6-1,NA,CASTGPGGRKNGYTF,TGTGCCAGCACCGGGCCAGGGGGCCGAAAAAACGGCTACACCTTC
NA,TRBJ2-7,TRBV28,NA,CASISAGRGEQYF,TGTGCCAGCATTTCCGCGGGAAGAGGCGAGCAGTACTTC
TRBD1,TRBJ2-7,TRBV29-1,NA,CSVQAGTGAYEQYF,TGCAGCGTTCAAGCCGGGACAGGGGCCTACGAGCAGTACTTC
NA,TRBJ1-4,TRBV6-1,NA,CASSEARTRGIQLFF,TGTGCCAGCAGTGAAGCCCGGACAAGAGGAATTCAACTGTTTTTT